The sequence of this T cell receptor (beta chain) was determined in a study of blood T cells in healthy people across ages. As regards this clonotype: Its antigen is unknown.

From germline, CDR1 is SGHTA and CDR2 FQGNSA. With 1 base removed from V and 9 bases from J, the gap between germline ends came to 23 bases. The CDR3 extends over 17 amino acids. Study results and caveats: Strong correlation linked observed beta diversity and percent naive T cells. CMV infection status of these donors was not known. Donors of long life had a larger count of naive CD4+ cells and greater diversity than aged donors.

The second PCR ran about 7 to 12 cycles with a sample-barcoded 5' primer and J-beta primers. Every cDNA was tagged by a template-switch adaptor with 12 random nucleotides. Each CDR3 protein is one row after TCRdb ran MiXCR on the 5' RACE reads. The repertoire includes over 600,000 distinct CDR3 sequences, roughly three fifths of them detected once, and roughly 26% sits in the top ten. The chain is built from TRBV7-2 and TRBJ2-3; tentatively, D is TRBD2 (6 bases). The sample taken for sequencing was blood. This TCR was sampled from a middle-aged man in good health. The CDR3 region is CASSLVRLRGQLGTQYF. The DNA for the CDR3 is TGTGCCAGCAGCTTAGTTCGGTTGCGGGGCCAGCTCGGGACGCAGTATTTT.